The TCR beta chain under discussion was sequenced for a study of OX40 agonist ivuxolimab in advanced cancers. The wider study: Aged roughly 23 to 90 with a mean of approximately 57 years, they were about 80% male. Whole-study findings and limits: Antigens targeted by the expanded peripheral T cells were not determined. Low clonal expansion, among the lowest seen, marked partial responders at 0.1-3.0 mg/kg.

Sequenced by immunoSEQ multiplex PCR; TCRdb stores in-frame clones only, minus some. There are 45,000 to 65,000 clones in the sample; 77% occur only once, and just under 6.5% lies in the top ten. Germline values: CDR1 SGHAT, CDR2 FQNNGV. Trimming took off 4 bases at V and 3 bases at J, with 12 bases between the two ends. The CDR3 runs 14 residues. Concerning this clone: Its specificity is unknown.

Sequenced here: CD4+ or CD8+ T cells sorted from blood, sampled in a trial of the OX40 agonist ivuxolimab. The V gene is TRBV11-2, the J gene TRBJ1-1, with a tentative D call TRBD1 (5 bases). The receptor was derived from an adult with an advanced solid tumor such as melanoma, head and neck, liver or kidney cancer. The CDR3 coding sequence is TGTGCCAGCAGCTCGTATGTAGGGGACACTGAAGCTTTCTTT. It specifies CASSSYVGDTEAFF.